This T cell receptor beta chain came from a study of cytomegalovirus exposure and HLA in healthy donors. Study summary: An earlier analysis identified 120 million or so unique TCR beta sequences in 170 million or so T cells.

PCR was performed using 60 Vbeta and 13 Jbeta primers. Sequenced by immunoSEQ multiplex PCR; TCRdb stores in-frame clones only, minus some. The repertoire holds 90,000 to 150,000 clones, about 9.4% seen once, with less than 6.5% in the top ten. After removal of 2 bases from V and 9 bases from J, the junction contained 9 bases not matched to a gene. Germline assignment: CDR1 SGHTA and CDR2 FQGNSA. This CDR3 contains 16 residues. Study conclusions and caveats: Compared with the approximately 670-donor mean, an Asian-associated ancestry cluster reportedly had fewer N-insertions, according to a later analysis.

This clone was picked up a small number of times. Antigen unknown. The chain uses TRBV7-2 and TRBJ2-1, with TRBD2 identical over 11 bases. The sequence came from a woman in her thirties or forties in good health and CMV-seropositive. Sequenced sample: PBMCs. The CDR3 spells CASSLSLETSGGEQFF. DNA for the CDR3: TGTGCCAGCAGCTTATCTTTAGAAACTAGCGGGGGTGAGCAGTTCTTC.